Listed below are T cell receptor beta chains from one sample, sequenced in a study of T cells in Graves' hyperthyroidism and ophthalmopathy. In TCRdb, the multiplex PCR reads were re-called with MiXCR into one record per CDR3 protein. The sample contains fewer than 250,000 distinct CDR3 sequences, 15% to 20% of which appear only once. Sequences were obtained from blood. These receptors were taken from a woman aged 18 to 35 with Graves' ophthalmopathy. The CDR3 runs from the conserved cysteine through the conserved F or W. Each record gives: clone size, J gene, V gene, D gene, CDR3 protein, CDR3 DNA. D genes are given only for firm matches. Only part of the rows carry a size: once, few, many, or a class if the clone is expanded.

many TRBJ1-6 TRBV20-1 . CSATRGGNSPLHF TGCAGTGCCACGCGGGGAGGTAATTCACCCCTCCACTTT
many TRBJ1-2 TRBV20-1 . CAVGLYGYTF TGCGCTGTGGGGCTCTATGGCTACACCTTC
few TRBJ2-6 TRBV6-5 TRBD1 CASSYVGQGKAGANVLTF TGTGCCAGCAGTTATGTCGGACAGGGGAAAGCTGGGGCCAACGTCCTGACTTTC
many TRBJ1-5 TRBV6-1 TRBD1 CASRRRDSPQPQHF TGTGCCAGCAGGCGACGGGACAGCCCTCAGCCCCAGCATTTT
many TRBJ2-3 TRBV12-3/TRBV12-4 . CASTLTGSSTDTQYF TGTGCCAGCACCCTCACAGGGTCCAGCACAGATACGCAGTATTTT
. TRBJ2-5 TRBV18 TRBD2 CASSSGGGEETQYF TGTGCCAGCTCATCCGGGGGAGGGGAAGAGACCCAGTACTTC
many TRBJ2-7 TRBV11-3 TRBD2 CASSQGLASEQYF TGTGCCAGCAGCCAGGGACTAGCGAGCGAGCAGTACTTC
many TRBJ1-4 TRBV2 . CASKIGPSKVEKLFF TGTGCCAGCAAAATCGGGCCATCCAAGGTCGAAAAACTGTTTTTT
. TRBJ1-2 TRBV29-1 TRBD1 CSVLRQGARGYTF TGCAGCGTTCTCCGACAGGGGGCTCGTGGCTACACCTTC
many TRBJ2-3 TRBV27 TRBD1 CASSFSTIRDRTDTQYF TGTGCCAGCAGTTTCTCTACCATCCGGGACAGGACAGATACGCAGTATTTT
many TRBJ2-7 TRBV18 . CASSPDTGSYEQYF TGTGCCAGCTCACCCGACACGGGTTCCTACGAGCAGTACTTC
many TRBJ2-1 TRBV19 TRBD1 CASNPRTGGSYNEQFF TGTGCCAGTAACCCAAGGACAGGGGGTTCCTACAATGAGCAGTTCTTC
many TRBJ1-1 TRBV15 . CATTRFIQEPNTEAFF TGTGCCACCACCAGATTCATCCAAGAACCGAACACTGAAGCTTTCTTT